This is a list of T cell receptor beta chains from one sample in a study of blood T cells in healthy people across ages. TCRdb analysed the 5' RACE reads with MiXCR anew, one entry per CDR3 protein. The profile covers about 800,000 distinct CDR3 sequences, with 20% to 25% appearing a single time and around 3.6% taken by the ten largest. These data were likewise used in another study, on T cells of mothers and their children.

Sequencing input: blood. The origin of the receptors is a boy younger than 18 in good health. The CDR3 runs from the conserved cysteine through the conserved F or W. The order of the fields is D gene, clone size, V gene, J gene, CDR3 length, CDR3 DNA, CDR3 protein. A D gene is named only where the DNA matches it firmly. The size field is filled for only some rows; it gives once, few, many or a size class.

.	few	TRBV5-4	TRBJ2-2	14	TGTGCCAGCAGCTTGTCACTGAGGGCCGGGGAGCTGTTTTTT	CASSLSLRAGELFF
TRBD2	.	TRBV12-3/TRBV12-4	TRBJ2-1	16	TGTGCCAGCAGTTCGTACCCGGGACTAGCGATCAATGAGCAGTTCTTC	CASSSYPGLAINEQFF
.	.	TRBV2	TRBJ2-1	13	TGTGCCAGCAGTGGAATCACCTTCAATGAGCAGTTCTTC	CASSGITFNEQFF
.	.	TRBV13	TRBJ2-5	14	TGTGCCAGCAGCTACGGGACCACTCAAGAGACCCAGTACTTC	CASSYGTTQETQYF
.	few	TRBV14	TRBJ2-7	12	TGTGCCAGCAGCCGCTCCTACTACGAGCAGTACTTC	CASSRSYYEQYF
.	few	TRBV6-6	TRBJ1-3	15	TGTGCCAGCAGCCTCGACACACGCTCTGGAAACACCATATATTTT	CASSLDTRSGNTIYF
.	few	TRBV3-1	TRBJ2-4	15	TGTGCCAGCAGCCCGAGACTAGGTTCCAAAAACATTCAGTACTTC	CASSPRLGSKNIQYF
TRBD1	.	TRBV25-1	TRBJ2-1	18	TGTGCCAGCAGTGCCCAAACCAGACAGGGCCTCTCCTACAATGAGCAGTTCTTC	CASSAQTRQGLSYNEQFF
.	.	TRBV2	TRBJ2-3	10	TGTGCCAAACACACAGATACGCAGTATTTT	CAKHTDTQYF
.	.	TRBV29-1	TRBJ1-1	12	TGCAGCGTCCTCAGGGGAGCGACTGAAGCTTTCTTT	CSVLRGATEAFF
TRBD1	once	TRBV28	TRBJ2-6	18	TGTGCCAGCAGTTCAACAGGGGGTCCCCACTCTGGGGCCAACGTCCTGACTTTC	CASSSTGGPHSGANVLTF
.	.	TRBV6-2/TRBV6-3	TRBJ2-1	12	TGTGCCAGCAGTCCGATCCCCCATGAGCAGTTCTTC	CASSPIPHEQFF
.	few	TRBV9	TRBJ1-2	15	TGTGCCAGCAGCGTCTATGCGGACGGTCCTATGGGCTACACCTTC	CASSVYADGPMGYTF
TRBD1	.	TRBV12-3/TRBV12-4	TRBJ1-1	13	TGTGCCAGCAGCCGAGGACAGGGGAAGGAAGCTTTCTTT	CASSRGQGKEAFF
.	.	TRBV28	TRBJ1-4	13	TGTGCCAGCATTCAAGGGGGGGATGAAAAACTGTTTTTT	CASIQGGDEKLFF
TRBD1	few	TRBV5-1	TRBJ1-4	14	TGCGCCAGCAGCTTGGACAGGGGTTATGAAAAACTGTTTTTT	CASSLDRGYEKLFF
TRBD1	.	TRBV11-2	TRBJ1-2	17	TGTGCCAGCAGCTTAGAACTTATGCAGGGGGCTGGGTATGGCTACACCTTC	CASSLELMQGAGYGYTF
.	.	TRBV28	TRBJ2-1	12	TGTGCCAGCATGGCTGGAAACAATGAGCAGTTCTTC	CASMAGNNEQFF
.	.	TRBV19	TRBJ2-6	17	TGTGCCAGTAGTATGGCGGGCATCCTCTCTGGGGCCAACGTCCTGACTTTC	CASSMAGILSGANVLTF
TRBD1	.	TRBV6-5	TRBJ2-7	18	TGTGCCAGCAGTTACACTCGACCGAGGACAGGGCCCCCCTACGAGCAGTACTTC	CASSYTRPRTGPPYEQYF
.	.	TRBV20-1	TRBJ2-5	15	TGCAGTGCTGGCAGGGTAGAGCCCGAAGAGTTGGCCCAGTACTTC	CSAGRVEPEELAQYF
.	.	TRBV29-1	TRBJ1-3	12	TGCAGCGTTGAAAGTTGGGGGGACACCATATATTTT	CSVESWGDTIYF
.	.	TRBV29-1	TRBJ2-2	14	TGCAGCGTTACCGGACAAAGCAACACCGGGGAGCTGTTTTTT	CSVTGQSNTGELFF
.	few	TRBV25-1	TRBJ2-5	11	TGTGCCAGCAGTGAATCGGTGACCCAGTACTTC	CASSESVTQYF
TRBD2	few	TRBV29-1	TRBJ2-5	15	TGCAGCGTTGAAGATGGGATAGCGGGAGGGGAGACCCAGTACTTC	CSVEDGIAGGETQYF
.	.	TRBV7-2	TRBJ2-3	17	TGTGCCAGCAGCTTAGGGCGGTGGGGACCTAGCACAGATACGCAGTATTTT	CASSLGRWGPSTDTQYF
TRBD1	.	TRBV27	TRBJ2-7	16	TGTGCCAGCAGCTCCCCTGGACAGGGGGCGTCCTACGAGCAGTACTTC	CASSSPGQGASYEQYF
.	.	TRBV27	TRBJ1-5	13	TGTGCCAGCAGTTTATCCAGGGTACAGCCCCAGCATTTT	CASSLSRVQPQHF
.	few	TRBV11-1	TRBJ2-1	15	TGTGCCAGCAGCTTAGAAGAAGCAGGGAAGGATGAGCAGTTCTTC	CASSLEEAGKDEQFF
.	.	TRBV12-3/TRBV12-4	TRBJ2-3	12	TGTGCCAGCAGTGGGGACTTAGATACGCAGTATTTT	CASSGDLDTQYF
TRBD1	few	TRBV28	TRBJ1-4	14	TGTGCCAGCAGTTTAAACAGGGGGCGTGAAAAACTGTTTTTT	CASSLNRGREKLFF
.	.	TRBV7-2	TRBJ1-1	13	TGTGCCAGCAGCTCCCTCAGGAACACTGAAGCTTTCTTT	CASSSLRNTEAFF
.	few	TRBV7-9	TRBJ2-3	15	TGTGCCAGCAGCCCGCCCCTCACCGCCGCAGGTACGCAGTATTTT	CASSPPLTAAGTQYF
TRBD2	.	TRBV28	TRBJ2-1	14	TGTGCCAGCAATTACGGACTAGCGGGAGATGAGCAGTTCTTC	CASNYGLAGDEQFF
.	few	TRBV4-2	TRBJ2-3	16	TGCGCCAGCAGCCAAGATTCGGCTTTTGGCACAGATACGCAGTATTTT	CASSQDSAFGTDTQYF
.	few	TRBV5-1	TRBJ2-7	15	TGCGCCAGCAGCTTGGGCAGGCGGTTCTCCTACGAGCAGTACTTC	CASSLGRRFSYEQYF
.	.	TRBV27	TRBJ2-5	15	TGTGCCAGCAGTCCCTATATTGGGTCGCAAGAGACCCAGTACTTC	CASSPYIGSQETQYF
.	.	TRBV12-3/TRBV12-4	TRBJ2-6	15	TGTGCCAGCAGATTATACAGCTCTGGGGCCAACGTCCTGACTTTC	CASRLYSSGANVLTF
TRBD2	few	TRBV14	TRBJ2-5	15	TGTGCCAGCAGCCGGTTTAGCGGGAGGGGAGAGACCCAGTACTTC	CASSRFSGRGETQYF
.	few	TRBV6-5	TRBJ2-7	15	TGTGCCAGCAGTTACTCTGGGACTCAGTCGTACGAGCAGTACTTC	CASSYSGTQSYEQYF
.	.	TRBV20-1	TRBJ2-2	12	TGCAGTGCTAGTTCTGGACCCGGGGAGCTGTTTTTT	CSASSGPGELFF
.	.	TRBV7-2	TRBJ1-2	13	TGTGCCAGCAGCCAGGGCCCTTATGAAGGCTACACCTTC	CASSQGPYEGYTF
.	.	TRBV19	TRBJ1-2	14	TGTGCCAGTAGTCAGGGCCTCTCTAACTATGGCTACACCTTC	CASSQGLSNYGYTF
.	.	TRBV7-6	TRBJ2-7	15	TGTGCCAGCAGCTTATCGTCCTCGGAGAACTACGAGCAGTACTTC	CASSLSSSENYEQYF
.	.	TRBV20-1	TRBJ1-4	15	TGCAGTGCTAGAGATGGGGGTTCGGCTAATGAAAAACTGTTTTTT	CSARDGGSANEKLFF
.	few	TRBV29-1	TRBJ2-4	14	TGCAGCGTTGTAGGCCAGCTGAGCAAAAACATTCAGTACTTC	CSVVGQLSKNIQYF